This T cell receptor (beta chain) was captured in a study of shared clonotypes between healthy human individuals. In the study overall: CD8 memory received one plate per donor, CD8 naive two, CD4 memory three and CD4 naive three.

Each sample came from a Caucasian adult donor living in Nashville, Tennessee. The CDR3 totals 13 residues. V was pared by 4 bases and J by 6 bases, with 6 bases of the junction left unmatched. CDR1 and CDR2 from the germline V gene are SGHRS and YFSETQ. Assay used: immunoSEQ multiplex PCR; TCRdb lists only in-frame clones, some missing. The sample lists roughly 1 million clones; approximately 80% were seen once. Sample: memory CD4+ T cells from PBMCs. Subset given: CD45RA-negative fraction. The TCR sequence derives from a man aged 18 to 35 in good health. Some clones in this sample may be carry-over from other donors' samples. The J gene is TRBJ2-7, the V gene TRBV5-1; 8 bases fit TRBD2. This chain's CDR3 is CASSNGLAGEQYF. The CDR3 region has the DNA TGCGCCAGCAGCAACGGACTAGCAGGCGAGCAGTACTTC.